This TCR beta chain was sequenced in a study of blood T cell repertoires in COVID-19 (TCRdb year 2020). Concerning the study at large: Collaborator samples came from the United States, Italy and Spain and covered acute and convalescent phases of COVID-19. The dataset comprised deeply sampled blood TCRbeta repertoires from subjects exposed to, actively infected with, or recovered from COVID-19. Nearly every sample came with metadata listing a de-identified subject ID, COVID-19 status, age in years and sex. Samples came from the ongoing ImmuneRACE study (first 160 participants) plus 1,254 subjects from 6 global collaborators. The repertoires were released in a freely available public database intended as a resource for research on the immune response to SARS-CoV-2. The material from the prospective study consisted of cDNA or gDNA derived from T cells, B-cell-depleted T cells, or PBMCs. Where available, HLA class I and class II types were obtained from metadata supplied by the sample provider rather than from assay-based typing.

The collaborating institutions used their own protocols to collect whole blood in K2EDTA tubes. For TCRbeta analysis, collaborators shipped samples as frozen whole blood, isolated PBMCs, or DNA extracted from either of those sample types. The CDR3 has 15 amino acids, counting the end cysteine and phenylalanine. Just the 45-base CDR3 DNA is kept, in frame starting at base 1. CDR1 and CDR2 (SGHRS, YFSETQ) derive from the germline V gene. V and J are trimmed by 3 bases and 9 bases, and the gene matches miss 6 bases of the junction. The paper's findings and limits, for the study overall: The quantity of clinical and demographic metadata differed by source and by participant and was supplied without curation.

This clone appeared once. The target of this receptor is not known. Base quality data are lacking; no much larger clone is found one base away. TCRbeta CDR3 regions were amplified from genomic DNA using the immunoSEQ Assay, a bias-controlled multiplex PCR. From the authors' description of their analysis: The number of nucleated cells in each sample was estimated by amplification of reference gene primers within the assay. To quantify the absolute abundance of each unique TCRbeta CDR3 rearrangement, sequence reads were collapsed and filtered. Productive Simpson clonality was computed per sample as the square root of Simpson's diversity index over productive rearrangements. TCRdb took this table from immuneACCESS and kept in-frame rearrangements with V and J called. Such tables lack part of the clones; where checked against another copy, unresolved V genes explain under half of the gap, and the rest is unexplained. The DNA was the basis for D and trimming; V, J and clone size are from that table. The sample table lists 270,000 or so clones, approximately 86% of them with a count of one. Of the sample, less than 4% is held by the ten largest clones.

Sequencing was carried out using peripheral blood. The chain employs TRBV5-1 and TRBJ1-6, with 10 central nucleotides matching TRBD1. This TCR was sampled from a young woman with acute or convalescent COVID-19. Here the CDR3 is given as CASSSTGGGPSPLHF. Read as DNA, the sequence is TGCGCCAGCAGCTCGACAGGGGGCGGACCTTCACCCCTCCACTTT.